The 20 T cell receptor beta chains given below trace back to one sample, sequenced in a study of shared clonotypes between healthy human individuals. The method was immunoSEQ multiplex PCR; TCRdb's version includes in-frame clones alone and lacks a portion of them. Here the sample spans around 720,000 clones, approximately 73% being singletons. Sequencing was performed on memory CD4+ T cells sorted from blood. The sample's subset: CD45RA-negative fraction. Receptors were obtained from a woman aged 25-40 years in good health.

About this clone itself: A much larger clone differs by one base, so this may be a read error. Other nucleotide sequences from this sample produce the same CDR3. The rearrangement joins TRBV2 to TRBJ1-5, with TRBD1 matching 10 bases. Per the germline V gene, CDR1 is SNHLY and CDR2 is FYNNEI. V was pared by 6 bases and J by 4 bases, with 0 bases of the junction left unmatched. The CDR3 loop spans 13 amino acids. DNA for the CDR3: TGTGCCAGCAGGGGACAGGGGAATCAGCCCCAGCATTTT. Its translation is CASRGQGNQPQHF. The entire variable domain, with the rest obtained from reference TRBV2 and TRBJ1-5, is as follows: EPEVTQTPSHQVTQMGQEVILRCVPISNHLYFYWYRQILGQKVEFLVSFYNNEISEKSEIFDDQFSVERPDGSNFTLKIRSTKLEDSAMYFCASRGQGNQPQHFGDGTRLSIL.

The chain carries TRBV30 and TRBJ2-1, with a possible D match to TRBD2 (6 bases). V shed 4 bases and J shed 10 bases, with 17 bases lying between them. This CDR3 spans 13 amino acids. In germline, CDR1 is GTSNPN, CDR2 SVGIG (reference sequence). In nucleotides, the CDR3 is TGTGCCTGGATTTGGCTAGCCGGAGGGGAGCAGTTCTTC. It translates to CAWIWLAGGEQFF. Full variable domain (missing parts from reference TRBV30 and TRBJ2-1): SQTIHQWPATLVQPVGSPLSLECTVEGTSNPNLYWYRQAAGRGLQLLFYSVGIGQISSEVPQNLSASRPQDRQFILSSKKLLLSDSGFYLCAWIWLAGGEQFFGPGTRLTVL.

The chain combines TRBV5-1 with TRBJ2-7; the match to TRBD2 covers 10 bases. The CDR3 consists of 16 residues. The trim removed 8 bases at V and 4 bases at J, leaving 15 bases unmatched. Germline V CDR1 and CDR2: SGHRS, YFSETQ. DNA of the CDR3: TGCGCCAGTGCCCGGGCTAGCGGGAGTTTAGGGTACGAGCAGTACTTC. It codes for CASARASGSLGYEQYF.

V usage is TRBV27 and J usage is TRBJ2-1; TRBD2 aligns across 9 bases. The CDR3 contains 16 residues. Germline loops: CDR1 MNHEY, CDR2 SMNVEV (reference sequence). J lost 8 bases, V lost 5 bases, and 13 bases had no gene match. The chain's CDR3 is CASSPRRLAGGYEQFF. The CDR3 DNA follows: TGTGCCAGCAGTCCGAGACGCCTGGCGGGAGGGTATGAGCAGTTCTTC.

The chain employs TRBV6-5 and TRBJ2-7, with D perhaps TRBD1 (6 bases). Germline V CDR1 and CDR2: MNHEY, SVGAGI. This CDR3 has 16 amino acids. V lost 4 bases, J lost 0 bases, and 16 bases lay in between. The CDR3 is CASSSRTESGSYEQYF. CDR3 coding DNA: TGTGCCAGCAGTTCCCGGACAGAGTCGGGCTCCTACGAGCAGTACTTC.

J is TRBJ1-5 and V is TRBV7-8; 7 bases agree with TRBD1. Germline loops: CDR1 SGHVS, CDR2 FQNEAQ. This CDR3 has 18 residues. V gave up 2 bases and J gave up 9 bases; unmatched junction bases: 19. As DNA, the CDR3 is TGTGCCAGCAGCTTAACTGCAGCCCCGACAGGGCCCCCAAGGCCCCAGCATTTT. Its protein is CASSLTAAPTGPPRPQHF.

This chain joins TRBV4-2 and TRBJ2-2, with D unclear. Looked up from germline, CDR1 is LGHNA and CDR2 is YNFKEQ. This CDR3 comprises 16 residues. V was shortened by 5 bases and J by 0 bases, with 13 bases between the two germline ends. CDR3 bases: TGTGCCAGCAGCGAATACCTAGGTGCGAACACCGGGGAGCTGTTTTTT. As protein: CASSEYLGANTGELFF.

This chain joins TRBV19 and TRBJ1-3; possible D gene TRBD1, 5 bases. The V end lost 6 bases, the J end lost 0 bases, and 12 bases lay between the germline ends. The length of the CDR3 is 15 residues. Germline V CDR1 and CDR2: LNHDA, SQIVND (reference sequence). CDR3 nucleotides: TGTGCCAGTAGAAACGCAGGGAGCTCTGGAAACACCATATATTTT. Amino acid sequence: CASRNAGSSGNTIYF.

As concerns this clone: The identical CDR3 is also encoded by other nucleotide sequences in the sample. The rearrangement links TRBV6-6 to TRBJ1-4; a weak D match, TRBD1 (6 bases). Trimming removed 6 bases from V and 5 bases from J, with 13 bases in between. The germline gives CDR1 MNHNY, CDR2 SVGAGI (reference sequence). The CDR3 spans 14 residues. CDR3 in amino acids: CASSQGRSNEKLFF. The CDR3 DNA follows: TGTGCCAGCAGCCAGGGGCGATCAAATGAAAAACTGTTTTTT.

The chain carries TRBV7-2 and TRBJ2-7; 7 nucleotides line up with TRBD2. Germline CDR1 and CDR2: SGHTA and FQGNSA. The CDR3 covers 14 residues. Trimming cost V 2 bases and J 4 bases; bases outside gene matches: 5. CDR3 sequence reads: CASSLPQAGYEQYF. For the CDR3, the DNA is TGTGCCAGCAGCTTACCCCAAGCGGGGTACGAGCAGTACTTC.

This clone appeared once. The CDR3 reads CASSFRASGGNEQFF. The CDR3 DNA follows: TGTGCCAGCAGCTTCCGGGCCTCTGGGGGCAATGAGCAGTTCTTC. The chain carries TRBV14 and TRBJ2-1, with D tentatively TRBD1 or TRBD2 (5 bases each). There are 15 residues in the CDR3. Germline V gives CDR1 SGHDN, CDR2 FVKESK. Trimming stripped 5 bases from V and 6 bases from J, with 17 bases between.

This rearrangement joins TRBV19 to TRBJ2-3, with a possible D match to TRBD2 (6 bases). Trimming removed 2 bases at V and 4 bases at J, with 10 bases between. Per the germline V gene, CDR1 is LNHDA and CDR2 is SQIVND (reference sequence). The CDR3 is 14 residues long. CDR3 DNA: TGTGCCAGTAGTATAACGGGAGACCCAGATACGCAGTATTTT. It is translated as CASSITGDPDTQYF.

The V call is TRBV9, the J call TRBJ2-7; 11 bases match TRBD2. Trimming removed 0 bases from V and 7 bases from J; junction bases left unmatched: 6. Germline V gene data show CDR1 as SGDLS and CDR2 as YYNGEE. CDR3 length: 15 residues. In DNA form, the CDR3 reads TGTGCCAGCAGCGTAGATAGCGGGAGGGCCCGAGAGCAGTACTTC. The encoded protein is CASSVDSGRAREQYF. The full variable domain, rest sourced from reference TRBV9 and TRBJ2-7, is DSGVTQTPKHLITATGQRVTLRCSPRSGDLSVYWYQQSLDQGLQFLIQYYNGEERAKGNILERFSAQQFPDLHSELNLSSLELGDSALYFCASSVDSGRAREQYFGPGTRLTVT.

The chain uses TRBV19 and TRBJ1-2, with D possibly matching TRBD1 (6 bases). This CDR3 has 14 residues. Trimming took 5 bases from V and 7 from J, leaving 17 bases between them. From germline, CDR1 is LNHDA and CDR2 SQIVND (reference sequence). The CDR3 DNA reads TGTGCCAGTAGTTCCCAGAGGACAGCATCTGGCTACACCTTC. Residues: CASSSQRTASGYTF.

The CDR3 loop is CASSFGQGAGETQYF. The CDR3 DNA reads as TGCGCCAGCAGCTTCGGGCAGGGGGCGGGAGAGACCCAGTACTTC. The rearrangement links TRBV5-1 to TRBJ2-5; 8 bases are a match to TRBD1. CDR3 length equals 15 residues. The V gene's germline CDR1 is SGHRS and CDR2 YFSETQ. V gave up 2 bases and J gave up 4 bases; unmatched junction bases: 7.

This rearrangement joins TRBV19 to TRBJ1-5; no definite D call. The CDR3 is made up of 13 amino acids. Trimming shortened V by 5 bases and J by 0 bases, and 5 bases separated the two germline ends. CDR1 and CDR2 from the germline V gene are LNHDA and SQIVND (reference sequence). CDR3 coding DNA: TGTGCCAGTAGTGCGGTTAGCAATCAGCCCCAGCATTTT. The encoded protein is CASSAVSNQPQHF. Full variable domain (remainder filled in from reference TRBV19 and TRBJ1-5): DGGITQSPKYLFRKEGQNVTLSCEQNLNHDAMYWYRQDPGQGLRLIYYSQIVNDFQKGDIAEGYSVSREKKESFPLTVTSAQKNPTAFYLCASSAVSNQPQHFGDGTRLSIL.

This clone was detected only once. J is TRBJ1-1 and V is TRBV6-4; D is unclear. Germline V gene lookup returns CDR1 MRHNA and CDR2 SNTAGT. V was trimmed by 7 bases and J by 13 bases, leaving 22 bases between them. This CDR3 comprises 13 residues. This chain's CDR3 is CASTQSRSSGLFF. The CDR3 nucleotides are TGTGCCAGCACCCAGTCGAGATCGAGCGGACTTTTCTTT.

The rearrangement joins TRBV6-6 to TRBJ2-7; D unresolved. Between the trimmed V and J ends, which lost 5 bases and 5 bases, there was a span of 19 bases. The CDR3 has 15 residues. The germline CDR1 and CDR2 sequences are MNHNY and SVGAGI (reference sequence). The CDR3 coding sequence is TGTGCCAGCAGTAAACCGGCTAGTTCATCCCACGAGCAGTACTTC. It specifies CASSKPASSSHEQYF.

The J gene is TRBJ2-3, the V gene TRBV30; 13 nucleotides agree with TRBD2. The germline V gene encodes CDR1 GTSNPN and CDR2 SVGIG (reference sequence). The CDR3 runs 16 residues. The V and J ends lost 1 base and 10 bases, in that order; junction bases with no gene match: 11. CDR3 sequence reads: CAWSEFTSGRAGAQYF. The CDR3 bases are TGTGCCTGGAGTGAGTTTACTAGCGGGAGGGCCGGAGCGCAGTATTTT.

The gene calls are TRBV6-5 and TRBJ2-6, with D unresolved. V lost 6 bases and J 0 bases, leaving 6 bases between the germline ends. The CDR3 totals 14 residues. The germline CDR1 and CDR2 sequences are MNHEY and SVGAGI. The CDR3 region has the DNA TGTGCCAGCAGGGGGTTCTCTGGGGCCAACGTCCTGACTTTC. Translation: CASRGFSGANVLTF.